This paragraph reports one T cell receptor (beta chain). This sample stems from a study of T cells after yellow fever vaccination. MiXCR, run by TCRdb on the 5' RACE reads, gives a single entry per CDR3 protein. The table shows around 140,000 distinct CDR3 sequences, with roughly 6.7% occurring only once. The germline V gene encodes CDR1 SGHTA and CDR2 FQGNSA. V was clipped by 1 base and J by 0 bases, with 7 bases between them. The CDR3 has 15 residues. Sequencing was performed on CD4+ T cells sorted from PBMCs, taken 10 days after the yellow fever booster vaccination. The V gene is TRBV7-2, the J gene TRBJ2-1; tentatively, D is TRBD1 (5 bases). The TCR was taken from a man aged 25-40 years who received the YFV17D yellow fever vaccine. The CDR3 DNA reads TGTGCCAGCAGCTTAGGGACATACTCCTACAATGAGCAGTTCTTC. Its translation: CASSLGTYSYNEQFF.